This T cell receptor (beta chain) is drawn from a study of cytomegalovirus exposure and HLA in healthy donors. Overall study findings and caveats: Presence/absence analyses supposed approximately even sequencing depth among donors. Using a false discovery rate of 0.05, a later analysis showed that 16,000 or so TCR beta sequences were associated with HLA alleles.

Sampled while nominally healthy, donors likely had unrecorded immune exposures. Amplification used 60 Vbeta primers and 13 Jbeta primers. Study processing details: It was a later analysis that counted around 85 million unique TCR beta chains, of which about 10 million were shared. Assay used: immunoSEQ multiplex PCR; TCRdb lists only in-frame clones, some missing. The D gene and trimming were derived from the DNA, and the V and J assignments and clone size from that table. The clone table shows 200,000 to 250,000 clones, with the ten largest holding about 1%. As to this clone: Its antigen remains unidentified.

The CDR3 has 15 amino acids. Germline values: CDR1 MNHEY, CDR2 SMNVEV (reference sequence). Trimming pared 3 bases from V and 2 bases from J, leaving 12 bases between. The chain uses TRBV27 and TRBJ2-3; D might be TRBD2 (5 bases). This TCR derives from a girl aged 2-15 years in good health and CMV-seropositive. Specimen: PBMCs. The CDR3 loop reads CASSFVPGFTDTQYF. CDR3 nucleotide sequence: TGTGCCAGCAGTTTCGTCCCGGGATTCACAGATACGCAGTATTTT.